This TCR beta chain was documented in a study of vaccination and CD4 T cells after COVID-19. Study in general: The post-COVID samples were taken a median about 98 days after diagnosis, anywhere from 35 to 161. Cells received overlapping spike peptides from SARS-CoV-2, HCoV-NL63, HCoV-OC43 and HCoV-229E as stimulation.

A word on this clonotype: Its target is not known.

The Oncomine TCR Beta short-read assay was applied to DNA of cultured CD4+ T cells. TCRdb used MiXCR to reprocess the PCR reads, holding one entry per CDR3 protein. Of 20,000 to 30,000 distinct CDR3 sequences in the sample, 64% were seen once. The treatment is: roughly ten-day PBMC culture with coronavirus spike peptide pools or control peptides (ViraFEST assay). The sequenced sample was CD4+ T cells from blood, cultured in vitro. The origin of this receptor is a human donor who had recovered from COVID-19.

The CDR3 DNA is TGTGCCAGCAAACGGGGGGATGGCTACACCTTC. Translated, it gives CASKRGDGYTF. The gene calls are TRBV6-1 and TRBJ1-2, with a possible D match to TRBD1 (5 bases). CDR3 size: 11 residues. In germline, CDR1 is MNHNS, CDR2 SASEGT. V lost 7 bases to trimming and J lost 6 bases, with 9 bases between them.